This T cell receptor (beta chain) was identified in a study of beta chain features in type 1 diabetes (dated by TCRdb to about 2018). In terms of the full investigation: Mean age, gender distribution, total cell number and subset yield were not different between patients and healthy donors. Naive and central memory subsets were obtained from all 30 or so donors, but regulatory and stem cell-like memory subsets were isolated from only 8 patients and roughly 8 healthy donors. In the study, recently diagnosed type 1 diabetes patients and matched healthy donors were compared on the TCRB repertoires of their sorted circulating CD4+ T cell subsets. A total of approximately 100 million sorted cells were examined across all samples, and the number of cells per subset was strongly correlated with RNA yield. Paper-wide results and their limitations: A moderate but significant shortening of TCRB CDR3 length was observed in type 1 diabetes patients in all four CD4+ subsets. HLA sub-analyses involved small numbers of individuals, so any influence of HLA type on TCRB rearrangement remained unresolved. Shorter templates might be favored by PCR, yet because patient and control samples were amplified and corrected together, any such skew would affect both groups equally. At VDJ recombination sites, patients with type 1 diabetes made fewer insertions and deleted more nucleotides, a pattern implying thymic rearrangement abnormalities. Sequencing cDNA rather than genomic DNA could over-represent highly expressing activated cells, although activation and CD3 levels did not differ between groups. Naive, central memory and regulatory TCRB repertoires appeared to be more similar among patients than among healthy donors.

V is pared back by 2 bases and J by 7 bases, with 12 bases lying between the germline termini. The CDR3 spans 13 residues, from the cysteine through the phenylalanine. The sequence is cut down to CDR3 DNA, 39 bases in frame from base 1. From a lookup of the germline V gene (reference sequence), CDR1 and CDR2 are MNHNY and SVGAGI. All of the isolated RNA was reverse transcribed with the High Capacity cDNA Reverse Transcription Kit, so expressed TCRB transcripts were sequenced. Naive, central memory and regulatory T cell samples underwent deep immunoSEQ sequencing, averaging around 3.9 million total reads per sample. After sorted cells were lysed in RLT buffer, RNA was extracted with DNase-treated RNeasy Micro or Mini kits, with the choice depending on cell number. Each cell subset was processed separately to prevent cross-contamination, with patient and healthy donor samples processed together. The immunoSEQ multiplex PCR was used to amplify TCRB sequences from cDNA, generating 87-bp fragments that spanned the CDR3 region. Sequencing of the amplicons was done on the Illumina HiSeq platform. The source study handled its data this way. PCR bias was computationally corrected using synthetic template baselines, reads within Hamming distance 2 were collapsed, and singletons that could not be merged were discarded. Reads were aligned against IMGT so that V, D and J genes, CDR3 length and insertions or deletions at six rearrangement sites could be assigned. Clonotype counts were normalized to sorted cell number within each subset before computing true diversity and Gini coefficients with the tcR R package. Repertoire sharing was quantified using the overlap coefficient calculated on TCRB nucleotide sequences. As stored in TCRdb, this immuneACCESS dataset retains in-frame rearrangements with V and J assigned. A fraction of the clones does not appear; measured against another copy, unresolved V genes explain less than half of the discrepancy, and the remainder lacks a known reason. That table furnishes V, J and clone size, whereas the DNA furnished D and trimming. The sample yields about 200,000 clones; around 9.9% were counted once. Of the sample, less than 1.5% falls within the top ten clones.

This clone showed up just a few times. Its recognized antigen is unknown. No base quality values were provided; no much bigger clone lies one nucleotide off. Each donor gave one peripheral blood draw, averaging about 100 mL, which was collected into heparinised tubes. Naive, central memory, regulatory and stem cell-like memory CD4+ T cells were sorted on a BD FACSAria II using a panel including CD45RO, CCR7, CD25, CD127, CD95 and CD27. All sorted populations exceeded 95% purity. PBMCs were isolated immediately by Lymphoprep density gradient centrifugation and stained directly without culture. So that batch effects would be minimized, each experiment stained and sorted samples in pairs, pairing one healthy donor with one patient.

The receptor comes from a man younger than 30 in good health. What was sequenced was central memory CD4+ T cells from blood. The chain is encoded by TRBV6-6 joined to TRBJ2-7; the D segment could be TRBD1, given 5 matching bases. The encoded CDR3 is CASSYTGMREQYF. The nucleotides read TGTGCCAGCAGTTACACAGGTATGAGAGAGCAGTACTTC.